These T cell receptor beta chains were read from a single sample in a study of T-cell reconstitution after alpha-beta-depleted transplantation in children. TCRdb fed the PCR reads into MiXCR, producing one record per CDR3 protein. Among approximately 350,000 distinct CDR3 sequences listed, 10% to 15% were seen once. Source: PBMCs, taken from the stem cell graft. The receptors derive from a human donor who donated a stem cell graft to a child with Fanconi anemia. Both conserved end residues are part of each CDR3. The D gene is left open where the match is weak. Size is stated for part of the rows, as once, few or many counts, or as a class when the clone is expanded.

D,J,V,size,DNA,CDR3
TRBD2,TRBJ2-1,TRBV5-1,few,TGCGCCAGCAGCTTGTCAGCGGGGGGCAATGCCCCGCAGTTCTTC,CASSLSAGGNAPQFF
TRBD1,TRBJ2-1,TRBV6-1,many,TGTGCCAGCAGGACCGGGACAGGGGTCAATGAGCAGTTCTTC,CASRTGTGVNEQFF
TRBD1,TRBJ1-5,TRBV4-2,few,TGTGCCAGCAGCCAAGTCTCCTCGACAGGGTATCAGCCCCAGCATTTT,CASSQVSSTGYQPQHF
.,TRBJ2-1,TRBV3-1,many,TGTGCCAGCACCGACTACAGGGGAGGTGAGCAGTTCTTC,CASTDYRGGEQFF
.,TRBJ2-1,TRBV28,many,TGTGCCAGCAGTTTGGAAAGGGACCAGTTCTTC,CASSLERDQFF
.,TRBJ2-2,TRBV12-3/TRBV12-4,many,TGTGCCAGCAGCCGCAGGGGTGGGGGAACCGGGGAGCTGTTTTTT,CASSRRGGGTGELFF
.,TRBJ2-7,TRBV5-5,many,TGTGCCAGCAGCTTGGACAGGGTTGGTGGGGAGCAGTACTTC,CASSLDRVGGEQYF
TRBD2,TRBJ2-2,TRBV5-1,many,TGCGCCAGCAGCTACGGGACTATTAAAGCCGGGGAGCTGTTTTTT,CASSYGTIKAGELFF
TRBD2,TRBJ2-3,TRBV9,.,TGTGCCAGCAGCGTAGGATCCAGCGGGGGCACAGATACGCAGTATTTT,CASSVGSSGGTDTQYF
TRBD2,TRBJ2-1,TRBV5-1,few,TGCGCCAGCAGCTTGCTAGCGGGGGCCCACAATGAGCAGTTCTTC,CASSLLAGAHNEQFF
TRBD1,TRBJ2-7,TRBV7-8,.,TGTGCCAGCAGCTTGGGACAGGTAGACCTCTACGAGCAGTACTTC,CASSLGQVDLYEQYF
.,TRBJ2-5,TRBV5-1,.,TGCGCCAGCAGCTTATCCGGGGGGCAGGTTCGGGAGACCCAGTACTTC,CASSLSGGQVRETQYF
.,TRBJ1-1,TRBV29-1,many,TGCAGCGGTAGACAGGACCTTAACACTGAAGCTTTCTTT,CSGRQDLNTEAFF
.,TRBJ2-5,TRBV7-2,many,TGTGCCAGCAGCTTAGAGAGTCAAGAGACCCAGTACTTC,CASSLESQETQYF
TRBD1,TRBJ1-4,TRBV20-1,.,TGCAGTGCTAGAGGAGGGGCAGGGGGGAATGAAAAACTGTTTTTT,CSARGGAGGNEKLFF
.,TRBJ1-2,TRBV7-2,.,TGTGCCAGCAGCTTAAGGGCTGCAGGCTCTAACTATGGCTACACCTTC,CASSLRAAGSNYGYTF
.,TRBJ2-5,TRBV10-3,few,TGTGCCATCAATTCCGGGTACCAAGAGACCCAGTACTTC,CAINSGYQETQYF
TRBD2,TRBJ2-5,TRBV6-5,few,TGTGCCAGCAGTTTCCCAGGGTTGCTAGCGGGGGGGCCCGAGACCCAGTACTTC,CASSFPGLLAGGPETQYF
.,TRBJ1-2,TRBV27,few,TGTGCCAGCAGTTTAAGTTTTGGGGTTGGCGGCTACACCTTC,CASSLSFGVGGYTF
.,TRBJ2-2,TRBV4-2,many,TGTGCCAGCAGCCAAACGAACACCGGGGAGCTGTTTTTT,CASSQTNTGELFF
.,TRBJ2-1,TRBV5-1,few,TGCGCCAGCAGCTCACAGCCCTACTCTGACAATGAGCAGTTCTTC,CASSSQPYSDNEQFF
.,TRBJ2-3,TRBV12-3/TRBV12-4,.,TGTGCCAGCAGTTCCGGGGACACAGATACGCAGTATTTT,CASSSGDTDTQYF
.,TRBJ2-5,TRBV4-2,.,TGTGCCAGCAGCCAAGATTTAAGGGCCCAAGAGACCCAGTACTTC,CASSQDLRAQETQYF
.,TRBJ1-5,TRBV3-1,many,TGTGCCAGCAGCCAAGATCGGGTACAGCCCCAGCATTTT,CASSQDRVQPQHF
.,TRBJ2-7,TRBV27,many,TGTGCCAGCAGTTTATCGATGACCGCTAGCTCCTACGAGCAGTACTTC,CASSLSMTASSYEQYF
.,TRBJ1-2,TRBV4-2,.,TGTGCCAGCAGCCTTAGGCTAGACGGCCCCTATGGCTACACCTTC,CASSLRLDGPYGYTF
.,TRBJ2-5,TRBV20-1,few,TGCAGTGCTCCGACAGATCAAGAGACCCAGTACTTC,CSAPTDQETQYF
.,TRBJ1-2,TRBV20-1,.,TGCAGTGCTAGAGATCGGGAAACAGGCGATGGGGATGGCTACACCTTC,CSARDRETGDGDGYTF
TRBD1,TRBJ2-1,TRBV7-8,.,TGTGCCAGCAGCTTCGCTTCGACAGGGGGCAGCGGGAGCTCCTACAATGAGCAGTTCTTC,CASSFASTGGSGSSYNEQFF
.,TRBJ2-3,TRBV3-1,.,TGTGCCAGCAGCCAGAGCCGGGATGGTACGCAGTATTTT,CASSQSRDGTQYF
TRBD1,TRBJ1-6,TRBV5-4,few,TGTGCCAGCAGCTGGGGGACAGCCGGTTCCTATAATTCACCCCTCCACTTT,CASSWGTAGSYNSPLHF
.,TRBJ1-1,TRBV5-1,many,TGCGCCAGCACCACAACAACCCCCGGGACTGAAGCTTTCTTT,CASTTTTPGTEAFF
.,TRBJ1-1,TRBV20-1,few,TGCAGTGCTAGAGGTAATGGGTTCGGCACTGAAGCTTTCTTT,CSARGNGFGTEAFF
.,TRBJ2-3,TRBV7-3,.,TGTGCCAGCAGCTCCCTGGGGGAGTCAGATACGCAGTATTTT,CASSSLGESDTQYF
.,TRBJ1-4,TRBV3-1,many,TGTGCCAGCAGCCCCGGGTTCTCTCCCGAGGGGCTGTTTTTT,CASSPGFSPEGLFF
.,TRBJ2-3,TRBV29-1,many,TGCAGCGTTGATGGCGGGGCGGCAGATACGCAGTATTTT,CSVDGGAADTQYF
.,TRBJ2-3,TRBV11-2,.,TGTGCCAGCAGCTTAGACAGGGTTGGAGATACGCAGTATTTT,CASSLDRVGDTQYF
.,TRBJ1-3,TRBV4-3,few,TGCGCCAGCAGCCGAACAGGGAATGGAAACACCATATATTTT,CASSRTGNGNTIYF
.,TRBJ2-7,TRBV7-9,many,TGTGCCAGCAGCTTCGCGGACAGCTACGAGCAGTACTTC,CASSFADSYEQYF
TRBD1,TRBJ2-7,TRBV7-2,.,TGTGCCAGCAGCTGGGGACAGGGAGGATTTTACGAGCAGTACTTC,CASSWGQGGFYEQYF
.,TRBJ1-2,TRBV10-3,few,TGTGCCATCAGTGCCCGGTGGGAGGATGGCTACACCTTC,CAISARWEDGYTF
.,TRBJ2-6,TRBV27,few,TGTGCCAGCAGTCCCGTAGGGACCACAGCTGGGGCCAACGTCCTGACTTTC,CASSPVGTTAGANVLTF
TRBD1,TRBJ2-1,TRBV10-3,.,TGTGCCATCAGTGATACAGGGGTGCGTAGTGAGCAGTTCTTC,CAISDTGVRSEQFF
.,TRBJ2-2,TRBV3-1,many,TGTGCCAGCAGGGATACCGGGGAGCTGTTTTTT,CASRDTGELFF
.,TRBJ2-2,TRBV7-2,few,TGTGCCAGCAGCCCTTGGGCGAGGACCGGGGAGCTGTTTTTT,CASSPWARTGELFF
.,TRBJ1-1,TRBV6-1,few,TGTGCCAGCAGCCCCCCTGGGGGGCGCATCACTGAAGCTTTCTTT,CASSPPGGRITEAFF
TRBD1,TRBJ1-2,TRBV12-3/TRBV12-4,many,TGTGCCAGCAGTTATGGGACAGCGCAAGGCTACACCTTC,CASSYGTAQGYTF
.,TRBJ1-5,TRBV20-1,few,TGCAGTGCGACTTCAGGGAATCAGCCCCAGCATTTT,CSATSGNQPQHF
.,TRBJ2-3,TRBV5-1,many,TGCGCCGGAAGTAGGGGGGGCTCAACAGATACGCAGTATTTT,CAGSRGGSTDTQYF
.,TRBJ2-3,TRBV3-1,many,TGTGCCAGCAGCCAAAGGGGAAGGGGCCGCACAGATACGCAGTATTTT,CASSQRGRGRTDTQYF
.,TRBJ2-2,TRBV12-3/TRBV12-4,.,TGTGCCAGCAGTTTCGCCTCGAACACCGGGGAGCTGTTTTTT,CASSFASNTGELFF
.,TRBJ1-3,TRBV11-3,few,TGTGCCAGCAGCCCCCAGCGCGGGACCTCTGGAAACACCATATATTTT,CASSPQRGTSGNTIYF